This TCR beta chain was captured in a study of blood T cell repertoires in COVID-19. Study in general: Samples of COVID-19 (acute and convalescent) were obtained from the United States, Italy and Spain. Sources were T cells, B-cell-depleted T cells, or PBMCs; the material itself was cDNA or gDNA.

There are 14 residues in the CDR3. Germline values: CDR1 SNHLY, CDR2 FYNNEI. With 1 base removed from V and 5 bases from J, the gap between germline ends came to 12 bases. Original processing notes: Reference gene primer amplification gave estimated nucleated cell counts. Sequenced by immunoSEQ multiplex PCR; TCRdb stores in-frame clones only, minus some. D and trimming were read from the DNA, whereas the V and J calls and clone size are those reported in that table. The table lists about 130,000 clones, about 80% of them singletons. This clonotype was sampled from a human donor in a cohort sampled during active COVID-19. The rearrangement uses TRBV2 and TRBJ2-7; TRBD1 might be the D (6 bases). Sequenced input: peripheral blood. CDR3 amino acids: CASSEEGDRDEQYF. The CDR3 DNA reads as TGTGCCAGCAGTGAAGAGGGGGACCGGGACGAGCAGTACTTC.